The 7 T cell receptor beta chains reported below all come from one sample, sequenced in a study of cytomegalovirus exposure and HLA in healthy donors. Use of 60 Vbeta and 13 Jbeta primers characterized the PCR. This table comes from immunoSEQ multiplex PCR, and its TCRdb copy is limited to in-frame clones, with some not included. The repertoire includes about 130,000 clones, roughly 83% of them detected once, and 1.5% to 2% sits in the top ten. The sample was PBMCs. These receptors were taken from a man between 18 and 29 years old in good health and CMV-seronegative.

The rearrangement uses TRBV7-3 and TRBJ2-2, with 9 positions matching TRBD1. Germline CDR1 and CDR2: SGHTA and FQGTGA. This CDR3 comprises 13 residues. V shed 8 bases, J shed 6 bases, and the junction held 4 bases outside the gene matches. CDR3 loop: CASGGTGSGELFF. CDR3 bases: TGTGCCAGCGGGGGGACAGGGTCCGGGGAGCTGTTTTTT.

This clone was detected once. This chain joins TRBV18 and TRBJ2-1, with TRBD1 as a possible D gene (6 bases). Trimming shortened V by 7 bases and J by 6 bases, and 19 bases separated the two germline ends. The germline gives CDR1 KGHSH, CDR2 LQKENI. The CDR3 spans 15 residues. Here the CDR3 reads CASCHNRDLGNEQFF. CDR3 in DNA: TGTGCCAGCTGCCATAACAGGGACCTCGGCAATGAGCAGTTCTTC. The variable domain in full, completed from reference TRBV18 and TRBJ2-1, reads NAGVMQNPRHLVRRRGQEARLRCSPMKGHSHVYWYRQLPEEGLKFMVYLQKENIIDESGMPKERFSAEFPKEGPSILRIQQVVRGDSAAYFCASCHNRDLGNEQFFGPGTRLTVL.

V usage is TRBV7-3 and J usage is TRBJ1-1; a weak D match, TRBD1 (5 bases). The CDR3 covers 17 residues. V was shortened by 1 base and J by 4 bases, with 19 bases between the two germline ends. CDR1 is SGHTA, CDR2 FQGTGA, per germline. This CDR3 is CASSLKSGPGLPTEAFF. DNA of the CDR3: TGTGCCAGCAGCTTAAAATCTGGGCCAGGGCTGCCCACTGAAGCTTTCTTT.

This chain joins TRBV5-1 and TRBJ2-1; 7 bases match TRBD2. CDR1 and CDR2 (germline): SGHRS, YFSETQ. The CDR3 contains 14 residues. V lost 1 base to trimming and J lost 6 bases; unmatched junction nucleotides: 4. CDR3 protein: CASSLMGGSNEQFF. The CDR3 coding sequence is TGCGCCAGCAGCTTGATGGGCGGGAGCAATGAGCAGTTCTTC.

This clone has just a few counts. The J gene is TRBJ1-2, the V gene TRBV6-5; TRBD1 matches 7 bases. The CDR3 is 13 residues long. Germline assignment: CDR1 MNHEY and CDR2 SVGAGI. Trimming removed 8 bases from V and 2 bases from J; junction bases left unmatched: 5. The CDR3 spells CASRNRGNYGYTF. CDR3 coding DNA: TGTGCCAGCCGGAACAGGGGCAACTATGGCTACACCTTC.

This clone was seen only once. Here the CDR3 DNA reads TGTGCCACCAGCAGCCGGGACAGGGCCTACGAGCAGTACTTC. Amino acid sequence: CATSSRDRAYEQYF. The chain employs TRBV15 and TRBJ2-7, with TRBD1 matching 9 bases. CDR1 and CDR2 from the germline V gene are LNHNV and YYDKDF (reference sequence). The V gene end was trimmed by 3 bases and the J gene end by 2 bases; junction bases not matched to a gene: 2. The CDR3 runs to 14 residues.

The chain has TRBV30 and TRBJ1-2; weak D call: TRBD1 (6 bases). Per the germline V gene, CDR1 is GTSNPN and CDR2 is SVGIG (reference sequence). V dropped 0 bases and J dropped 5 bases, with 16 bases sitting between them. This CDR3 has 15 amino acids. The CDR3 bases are TGTGCCTGGAGTGTACTCGGGGGGGCAGTGTATGGCTACACCTTC. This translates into CAWSVLGGAVYGYTF.